The next 18 T cell receptor beta chains were all read from a single sample in a study of CD8 T cells in ankylosing spondylitis. TCRdb reprocessed the 5' RACE reads via MiXCR and lists one record per CDR3 protein. The table records approximately 220,000 distinct CDR3 sequences, about 26% of them present only once. What was sequenced was blood, either unsorted or a sorted T cell fraction (not recorded which). All receptors derive from a male donor with ankylosing spondylitis or in good health (not recorded which).

In its sample, this clonotype was seen a few times. The CDR3 loop is CASSLWTGRGEQFF. CDR3 DNA: TGCGCCAGCAGCTTGTGGACAGGGCGCGGTGAGCAGTTCTTC. The rearrangement joins TRBV5-1 to TRBJ2-1, with 8 bases that match TRBD1. Germline V lookup: CDR1 SGHRS, CDR2 YFSETQ. Germline trimming cut 1 base from V and 9 bases from J; bases unmatched to any gene: 6. This CDR3 is built from 14 residues.

This clonotype was picked up many times. This rearrangement joins TRBV20-1 to TRBJ2-5, with a weak D call TRBD1 (5 bases). Trimming removed 6 bases from V and 5 bases from J, with 10 bases in between. The CDR3 spans 11 residues. Germline V lookup: CDR1 DFQATT, CDR2 SNEGSKA (reference sequence). CDR3 nucleotides: TGCAGTGCCCGCGCAGGGGAGACCCAGTACTTC. Amino acids: CSARAGETQYF.

The chain links TRBV9 to TRBJ2-1, with D unclear. The germline V gene encodes CDR1 SGDLS and CDR2 YYNGEE. V lost 0 bases and J 3 bases, leaving 10 bases between the germline ends. This CDR3 comprises 15 residues. The CDR3 coding sequence is TGTGCCAGCAGCGTAGTGGCGTCCTTCTACAATGAGCAGTTCTTC. Translating it yields CASSVVASFYNEQFF.

The genes are TRBV24-1 and TRBJ2-5, with TRBD2 matching 7 bases. CDR1 and CDR2 (germline): KGHDR, SFDVKD. Unmatched junction bases numbered 6, after V lost 5 bases and J lost 7 bases. The CDR3 consists of 13 residues. CDR3 bases: TGTGCCACCAGTGGGGGAGCGGGAACGACCCAGTACTTC. This codes for CATSGGAGTTQYF.

The V gene is TRBV7-3, the J gene TRBJ2-7; TRBD1 might be the D (6 bases). The CDR3 extends over 14 amino acids. The ends were cut back, 4 bases at V and 1 base at J, with 11 bases in the middle. Germline CDR1 is SGHTA and CDR2 is FQGTGA. CDR3 region: CASSSAGASYEQYF. CDR3 bases: TGTGCCAGCAGCTCGGCAGGGGCATCCTACGAGCAGTACTTC.

This clonotype was recorded many times. J is TRBJ2-7 and V is TRBV12-3 or TRBV12-4; D might be TRBD1 or TRBD2, each matching 6 bases. The CDR3 extends over 16 amino acids. Trimming stripped 4 bases from V and 3 bases from J, with 19 bases between. The CDR3 DNA is TGTGCCAGCAGTTCTAAAGGGGGGAGTCCCGACTACGAGCAGTACTTC. This codes for CASSSKGGSPDYEQYF.

The chain links TRBV29-1 to TRBJ1-3; D unresolved. The length of the CDR3 is 13 residues. In germline, CDR1 is SQVTM, CDR2 ANQGSEA. The V and J ends lost 3 bases and 2 bases respectively, with 8 bases between them. CDR3 sequence reads: CSVEVEPGNTIYF. CDR3 in DNA: TGCAGCGTTGAGGTAGAACCTGGAAACACCATATATTTT.

In its sample, this clonotype was seen once. The chain combines TRBV15 with TRBJ2-1; D is uncertain. Germline V CDR1 and CDR2: LNHNV, YYDKDF (reference sequence). This CDR3 has 12 residues. Trimming removed 5 bases at V and 4 bases at J, with 6 bases between. The CDR3 DNA sequence: TGTGCCACCAGCGGAGCATACAATGAGCAGTTCTTC. Translating it yields CATSGAYNEQFF.

This clonotype was seen ten or more times. J is TRBJ2-5 and V is TRBV7-2, with 9 bases lining up with TRBD2. This CDR3 is built from 14 residues. The germline CDR1 and CDR2 sequences are SGHTA and FQGNSA. The V and J ends lost 2 bases and 3 bases, in that order; junction bases with no gene match: 1. CDR3 residues: CASSLSSGEETQYF. DNA for the CDR3: TGTGCCAGCAGCTTATCTAGCGGGGAAGAGACCCAGTACTTC.

J is TRBJ2-1 and V is TRBV6-1, with D perhaps TRBD1 (6 bases). Looked up from germline, CDR1 is MNHNS and CDR2 is SASEGT. This CDR3 comprises 13 residues. The V and J ends lost 5 bases and 8 bases respectively, with 13 bases between them. The CDR3 bases are TGTGCCAGCAGTCGGACAGCAGGCGATGAGCAGTTCTTC. Translating it yields CASSRTAGDEQFF.

This chain joins TRBV29-1 and TRBJ2-5; perhaps TRBD2 as D (6 bases). The CDR3 is 15 amino acids. Germline lookup yields CDR1 SQVTM and CDR2 ANQGSEA. V lost 5 bases and J 5 bases, leaving 21 bases between the germline ends. The CDR3 DNA reads TGCAGCGTTCAGGAGGGACTCCTTATGCGGGAGACCCAGTACTTC. It is translated as CSVQEGLLMRETQYF.

This clonotype occurred many times. The chain couples TRBV20-1 to TRBJ2-3, with a possible D match to TRBD2 (5 bases). Per germline, CDR1 DFQATT and CDR2 SNEGSKA (reference sequence). V was clipped by 4 bases and J by 2 bases, with 13 bases between them. This CDR3 has 14 residues. This CDR3 reads CSAKREAVTDTQYF. The CDR3 bases are TGCAGTGCTAAACGGGAAGCGGTCACAGATACGCAGTATTTT.

Ten or more counts support this clonotype. The rearrangement joins TRBV12-3 or TRBV12-4 to TRBJ1-2, with no clear D. The CDR3 totals 12 residues. V lost 3 bases and J 9 bases, leaving 11 bases between the germline ends. For the CDR3, the DNA is TGTGCCAGCAGTTTTCCGGGGTCGCGCTACACCTTC. Translation: CASSFPGSRYTF.

V and J are TRBV10-3 and TRBJ1-5; D is ambiguous. Trimming removed 4 bases at V and 0 bases at J, with 7 bases between. CDR3 length equals 14 residues. Germline CDR1 ENHRY, CDR2 SYGVKD. CDR3 bases: TGTGCCATCAGTGTGGGAAATAGCAATCAGCCCCAGCATTTT. Translated, it gives CAISVGNSNQPQHF.

The V and J genes are TRBV15 and TRBJ2-1; 8 bases align to TRBD2. The CDR3 runs 17 residues. Unmatched junction bases numbered 7, after V lost 2 bases and J lost 1 base. Germline V CDR1 and CDR2: LNHNV, YYDKDF (reference sequence). The CDR3 region has the DNA TGTGCCACCAGCAGACCCGGTGGCGGGAGGTCCTACAATGAGCAGTTCTTC. It encodes CATSRPGGGRSYNEQFF.

This clonotype was counted a few times. This rearrangement joins TRBV6-5 to TRBJ2-1, with TRBD1 as a possible D gene (6 bases). Trimming stripped 9 bases from V and 5 bases from J, with 8 bases between. The CDR3 is 11 residues long. The V gene's germline CDR1 is MNHEY and CDR2 SVGAGI. In DNA form, the CDR3 reads TGTGCCAGTCAGGGGAACAATGAGCAGTTCTTC. Amino acids: CASQGNNEQFF.

The table lists this clonotype with a few counts. The chain links TRBV20-1 to TRBJ2-7; 13 positions match TRBD2. Germline V CDR1 and CDR2: DFQATT, SNEGSKA (reference sequence). The V and J ends lost 3 bases and 2 bases, in that order; junction bases with no gene match: 1. The CDR3 contains 14 residues. The CDR3 loop is CSASTSGRAYEQYF. The CDR3 DNA sequence: TGCAGTGCTAGCACTAGCGGGAGGGCCTACGAGCAGTACTTC.

This clonotype was recorded at least ten times. This chain uses TRBV5-1 with TRBJ1-4; weak D call: TRBD1 (5 bases). This CDR3 contains 15 residues. V was pared by 7 bases and J by 1 base, with 14 bases between. The germline gives CDR1 SGHRS, CDR2 YFSETQ. The CDR3 nucleotides are TGCGCCAGCCGACTTTCGACAGTAACTAATGAAAAACTGTTTTTT. Its protein is CASRLSTVTNEKLFF. The variable domain in full, with the rest retrieved from reference TRBV5-1 and TRBJ1-4, is KAGVTQTPRYLIKTRGQQVTLSCSPISGHRSVSWYQQTPGQGLQFLFEYFSETQRNKGNFPGRFSGRQFSNSRSEMNVSTLELGDSALYLCASRLSTVTNEKLFFGSGTQLSVL.